A selection of T cell receptor beta chains follows, all from one sample in a study of control samples from healthy donors and cancer patients. Measured with immunoSEQ multiplex PCR; TCRdb has only the in-frame clones, and not every one. Of about 110,000 clones detected, approximately 82% appear once; the ten largest clones hold 6% to 8%. The sequenced sample was blood. The receptor set was obtained from a man aged 18 to 29 in good health. CDR3s include the opening cysteine and the closing phenylalanine or tryptophan. The D gene is left open where the match is weak. Clone size is stated in some rows and not others, as once, few, many or a class when expanded.

d_gene: -; v_gene: TRBV6-2/TRBV6-3; j_gene: TRBJ2-1; abundance: -; CDR3aa: CASSSALANEQFF
d_gene: TRBD1; v_gene: TRBV6-6; j_gene: TRBJ1-6; abundance: few; CDR3aa: CASSQTGDYNSPLHF
d_gene: -; v_gene: TRBV6-5; j_gene: TRBJ1-4; abundance: -; CDR3aa: CASNPRQAANEKLFF
d_gene: TRBD1; v_gene: TRBV30; j_gene: TRBJ1-2; abundance: -; CDR3aa: CAWRLLAGQGGGGYTF
d_gene: -; v_gene: TRBV12-2; j_gene: TRBJ2-2; abundance: -; CDR3aa: CASRLGASGGTGELFF
d_gene: TRBD1; v_gene: TRBV6-5; j_gene: TRBJ2-2; abundance: -; CDR3aa: CASSYGQDAGELFF
d_gene: -; v_gene: TRBV28; j_gene: TRBJ1-6; abundance: -; CDR3aa: CASNRRERGSPLHF
d_gene: -; v_gene: TRBV10-3; j_gene: TRBJ2-1; abundance: -; CDR3aa: CAISESTNEQFF
d_gene: -; v_gene: TRBV29-1; j_gene: TRBJ2-3; abundance: -; CDR3aa: CSVWSSTDTQYF
d_gene: -; v_gene: TRBV11-2; j_gene: TRBJ1-6; abundance: -; CDR3aa: CASSLVPYSPLHF
d_gene: -; v_gene: TRBV9; j_gene: TRBJ2-5; abundance: -; CDR3aa: CASSVGGRTAYQETQYF
d_gene: -; v_gene: TRBV20-1; j_gene: TRBJ2-3; abundance: -; CDR3aa: CSASKGDTQYF
d_gene: -; v_gene: TRBV6-6; j_gene: TRBJ2-5; abundance: -; CDR3aa: CASMGLALPNEETQYF
d_gene: -; v_gene: TRBV28; j_gene: TRBJ1-5; abundance: -; CDR3aa: CASSFLPTYNQPQHF
d_gene: -; v_gene: TRBV19; j_gene: TRBJ1-1; abundance: -; CDR3aa: CASSHTLAEAFF
d_gene: TRBD1; v_gene: TRBV6-2/TRBV6-3; j_gene: TRBJ1-5; abundance: -; CDR3aa: CASSWTGLSNQPQHF
d_gene: TRBD1; v_gene: TRBV5-5; j_gene: TRBJ2-7; abundance: -; CDR3aa: CASSGSRQGGEEQYF
d_gene: -; v_gene: TRBV7-2; j_gene: TRBJ2-1; abundance: few; CDR3aa: CASSLGGQFF
d_gene: -; v_gene: TRBV15; j_gene: TRBJ2-7; abundance: -; CDR3aa: CATSRDIGLRGYYEQYF
d_gene: TRBD1; v_gene: TRBV11-2; j_gene: TRBJ1-1; abundance: -; CDR3aa: CASRRQGGRLDEAFF
d_gene: -; v_gene: TRBV6-6; j_gene: TRBJ1-1; abundance: -; CDR3aa: CASSYSYTEAFF
d_gene: -; v_gene: TRBV6-5; j_gene: TRBJ1-1; abundance: -; CDR3aa: CASSYGVASPNTEAFF
d_gene: TRBD1; v_gene: TRBV6-4; j_gene: TRBJ2-3; abundance: few; CDR3aa: CASSDSGGPDTQYF
d_gene: -; v_gene: TRBV10-2; j_gene: TRBJ1-2; abundance: -; CDR3aa: CASSGGVAYGYTF
d_gene: -; v_gene: TRBV27; j_gene: TRBJ2-6; abundance: once; CDR3aa: CASRSYRVSGANVLTF
d_gene: TRBD1; v_gene: TRBV7-2; j_gene: TRBJ1-2; abundance: -; CDR3aa: CASSDRQGIYGYTF
d_gene: -; v_gene: TRBV19; j_gene: TRBJ1-6; abundance: -; CDR3aa: CASSIYWNSPLHF
d_gene: -; v_gene: TRBV19; j_gene: TRBJ2-1; abundance: once; CDR3aa: CASSMGIRNEQFF
d_gene: -; v_gene: TRBV5-1; j_gene: TRBJ1-1; abundance: -; CDR3aa: CASSLDGTGTEAFF
d_gene: TRBD1; v_gene: TRBV20-1; j_gene: TRBJ1-2; abundance: -; CDR3aa: CSASGQGENYGYTF
d_gene: -; v_gene: TRBV6-5; j_gene: TRBJ2-5; abundance: -; CDR3aa: CASRFPGKETQYF
d_gene: TRBD1; v_gene: TRBV6-5; j_gene: TRBJ2-7; abundance: few; CDR3aa: CASSYGAGGSYEQYF
d_gene: TRBD2; v_gene: TRBV9; j_gene: TRBJ2-4; abundance: -; CDR3aa: CASSVGLAGAKNIQYF
d_gene: TRBD1; v_gene: TRBV5-1; j_gene: TRBJ2-1; abundance: -; CDR3aa: CASSTGQGVYEQFF
d_gene: -; v_gene: TRBV20-1; j_gene: TRBJ2-3; abundance: -; CDR3aa: CSGRGEDTQYF
d_gene: TRBD1; v_gene: TRBV6-2/TRBV6-3; j_gene: TRBJ2-2; abundance: -; CDR3aa: CASSLDRVIPGELFF
d_gene: TRBD2; v_gene: TRBV7-2; j_gene: TRBJ2-3; abundance: -; CDR3aa: CASSLGPSGGVDTQYF
d_gene: -; v_gene: TRBV18; j_gene: TRBJ1-5; abundance: -; CDR3aa: CASSPGQNQPQHF
d_gene: -; v_gene: TRBV19; j_gene: TRBJ2-3; abundance: -; CDR3aa: CASSMFLFGVDTQYF
d_gene: TRBD2; v_gene: TRBV5-1; j_gene: TRBJ2-3; abundance: -; CDR3aa: CASRPQTSGGASADTQYF
d_gene: -; v_gene: TRBV4-1; j_gene: TRBJ1-2; abundance: -; CDR3aa: CASSETGTAIYGYTF
d_gene: TRBD2; v_gene: TRBV7-9; j_gene: TRBJ2-2; abundance: -; CDR3aa: CASSFSGVATGELFF
d_gene: TRBD1; v_gene: TRBV19; j_gene: TRBJ1-5; abundance: -; CDR3aa: CASSMGTGYNQPQHF
d_gene: TRBD1; v_gene: TRBV7-6; j_gene: TRBJ1-1; abundance: once; CDR3aa: CASSLLGTPGQEAFF
d_gene: -; v_gene: TRBV4-1; j_gene: TRBJ2-1; abundance: -; CDR3aa: CASSQGWGGPYNEQFF
d_gene: -; v_gene: TRBV5-1; j_gene: TRBJ2-5; abundance: -; CDR3aa: CASGIQGRQETQYF
d_gene: TRBD1; v_gene: TRBV4-1; j_gene: TRBJ2-6; abundance: -; CDR3aa: CASSPFSGQGGSGANVLTF
d_gene: TRBD1; v_gene: TRBV29-1; j_gene: TRBJ1-1; abundance: once; CDR3aa: CSADRRQGLTNTEAFF